One sample yielded the 27 T cell receptor beta chains listed below, sequenced in a study of radiation and T cells in renal cell carcinoma. Repertoires were generated with immunoSEQ multiplex PCR, while TCRdb's copy carries only in-frame clones and drops some. The sample contains about 88,000 clones, 70% to 90% of which appear only once. Time point indicated: baseline pretreatment blood. Stated treatment: 15 Gy SBRT to primary tumor, nephrectomy 4 weeks later. Here the sequenced sample was blood, taken from a patient whose treatment included radiotherapy and nephrectomy. These receptors were taken from a man over 45 with renal cell carcinoma.

This clone has a handful of counts. The chain links TRBV6-5 to TRBJ1-1, with 7 bases that match TRBD1. Germline lookup yields CDR1 MNHEY and CDR2 SVGAGI. Unmatched junction bases numbered 6, after V lost 5 bases and J lost 0 bases. CDR3 length: 15 residues. This chain's CDR3 is CASSGPQGLNTEAFF. For the CDR3, the DNA is TGTGCCAGCAGTGGACCACAGGGGCTGAACACTGAAGCTTTCTTT.

The CDR3 sequence is CATSRGTGGNNQPQHF. Written as DNA, the CDR3 is TGTGCCACCAGCAGGGGGACGGGAGGGAACAATCAGCCCCAGCATTTT. The chain carries TRBV15 and TRBJ1-5, with D maybe TRBD1 (5 bases). The germline V gene encodes CDR1 LNHNV and CDR2 YYDKDF (reference sequence). CDR3 length equals 16 residues. V was clipped by 3 bases and J by 3 bases, with 15 bases between them.

The chain has TRBV5-4 and TRBJ1-4; no definite D call. The CDR3 totals 14 residues. CDR1 and CDR2 from the germline V gene are SGHNT and YYREEE (reference sequence). V lost 0 bases to trimming and J lost 5 bases, with 8 bases between them. CDR3 nucleotide sequence: TGTGCCAGCAGCTTGGGGCAGCGCAATGAAAAACTGTTTTTT. It encodes CASSLGQRNEKLFF.

CDR3 in amino acids: CASTHRGRGSYEQYF. The CDR3, as DNA: TGTGCCAGCACCCACAGGGGAAGGGGATCCTACGAGCAGTACTTC. The J gene is TRBJ2-7, the V gene TRBV6-5; 7 nucleotides agree with TRBD1. CDR1 and CDR2 (germline): MNHEY, SVGAGI. This CDR3 contains 15 residues. V lost 7 bases, J lost 1 base, and 10 bases stayed unmatched.

The V gene is TRBV4-2, the J gene TRBJ1-1, with 8 bases fitting TRBD1. In germline, CDR1 is LGHNA, CDR2 YNFKEQ. The V and J ends lost 4 bases and 1 base, in that order; junction bases with no gene match: 8. This CDR3 contains 16 residues. The CDR3 coding sequence is TGTGCCAGCAGCCTTCTCGGGGGACAGGCGAACACTGAAGCTTTCTTT. Translation: CASSLLGGQANTEAFF.

The chain employs TRBV16 and TRBJ2-2; D not resolved. CDR3 length equals 12 residues. The germline V gene has CDR1 KGHSY and CDR2 FQNENV. The V end was cut by 3 bases, the J end by 1 base, with 0 bases between. CDR3 residues: CASSQNTGELFF. Written as DNA, the CDR3 is TGTGCCAGCAGCCAGAACACCGGGGAGCTGTTTTTT. The full variable domain, rest sourced from reference TRBV16 and TRBJ2-2, is GEEVAQTPKHLVRGEGQKAKLYCAPIKGHSYVFWYQQVLKNEFKFLISFQNENVFDETGMPKERFSAKCLPNSPCSLEIQATKLEDSAVYFCASSQNTGELFFGEGSRLTVL.

V gene TRBV14 combines with J gene TRBJ1-1; maybe TRBD1 (5 bases). Germline CDR1 SGHDN, CDR2 FVKESK. Trimming shortened V by 2 bases and J by 4 bases, and 11 bases separated the two germline ends. This CDR3 is 14 amino acids long. Here the CDR3 DNA reads TGTGCCAGCAGCCAAAACATTCAGGGCACTGAAGCTTTCTTT. This gives the protein CASSQNIQGTEAFF.

V is TRBV6-1 and J is TRBJ2-2; 8 bases map to TRBD2. CDR3 length: 15 amino acids. Germline values: CDR1 MNHNS, CDR2 SASEGT. V lost 7 bases to trimming and J lost 4 bases; unmatched junction nucleotides: 8. CDR3 residues: CASTGREGVTGELFF. As DNA, the CDR3 is TGTGCCAGCACGGGTCGGGAGGGGGTCACCGGGGAGCTGTTTTTT.

The V call is TRBV5-1, the J call TRBJ1-6; TRBD1 might be the D (5 bases). Trimming took off 1 base at V and 7 bases at J, with 12 bases between the two ends. Per the germline V gene, CDR1 is SGHRS and CDR2 is YFSETQ. The CDR3 runs to 15 residues. The CDR3 nucleotides are TGCGCCAGCAGCTTGTGGGGGACGGCAAATTCACCCCTCCACTTT. This translates into CASSLWGTANSPLHF.

This clone was counted a single time. The rearrangement links TRBV5-4 to TRBJ2-2, with TRBD2 matching over 8 bases. V was pared by 1 base and J by 5 bases, with 7 bases of the junction left unmatched. Per the germline V gene, CDR1 is SGHNT and CDR2 is YYREEE (reference sequence). This CDR3 spans 16 amino acids. The CDR3 sequence: CASSLSSGRSTGELFF. The CDR3 DNA sequence: TGTGCCAGCAGCTTGTCGAGCGGGAGAAGTACCGGGGAGCTGTTTTTT.

The chain uses TRBV9 and TRBJ1-3, with D maybe TRBD1 (6 bases). The length of the CDR3 is 15 residues. Germline CDR1 SGDLS, CDR2 YYNGEE. Trimming removed 3 bases at V and 2 bases at J, with 12 bases between. The CDR3 region is CASSGGGQAGNTIYF. The CDR3 nucleotides are TGTGCCAGCAGCGGAGGGGGGCAAGCTGGAAACACCATATATTTT.

The gene calls are TRBV7-2 and TRBJ2-1; possibly TRBD2 for D (6 bases). The CDR3 covers 14 residues. CDR1 and CDR2 (germline): SGHTA, FQGNSA. Trimming removed 4 bases from V and 8 bases from J, with 15 bases in between. CDR3 nucleotide sequence: TGTGCCAGCAGCTCAGTGGCGGGGTGGGATGAGCAGTTCTTC. Translated: CASSSVAGWDEQFF.

The chain is built from TRBV6-5 and TRBJ1-2; the match to TRBD1 covers 7 bases. J gave up 8 bases and V 5 bases, and 14 bases lay outside the gene matches. Germline CDR1 MNHEY, CDR2 SVGAGI. This CDR3 is built from 15 residues. CDR3 DNA sequence: TGTGCCAGCAGTGGGGGAGGACAGGTGCCGGGAGGCTACACCTTC. Its translation is CASSGGGQVPGGYTF.

This sequence joins TRBV6-5 and TRBJ1-6; the D gene is possibly TRBD1 (6 bases). Germline CDR1 reads MNHEY; CDR2 reads SVGAGI. The V and J ends lost 7 bases and 8 bases respectively, with 15 bases between them. The CDR3 covers 14 residues. The CDR3 loop reads CASTINGGYSPLHF. CDR3 bases: TGTGCCAGCACCATAAATGGGGGCTATTCACCCCTCCACTTT.

V and J are TRBV2 and TRBJ2-1, with TRBD2 matching over 7 bases. The V gene's germline CDR1 is SNHLY and CDR2 FYNNEI. CDR3 size: 14 residues. Losses at the gene ends were 9 bases for V and 3 bases for J; bases not matched to a gene: 8. The CDR3 sequence: CASGGTTNYNEQFF. CDR3 bases: TGTGCCAGTGGTGGGACTACTAACTACAATGAGCAGTTCTTC.

The rearrangement links TRBV28 to TRBJ2-7, with a possible D match to TRBD1 (6 bases). Between the trimmed V and J ends, which lost 6 bases and 3 bases, there was a span of 18 bases. Germline-derived CDR1 and CDR2 are MDHEN and SYDVKM. The CDR3 contains 15 residues. CDR3 in DNA: TGTGCCAGCAGCCTACCGATGGACAGATACTACGAGCAGTACTTC. Residues: CASSLPMDRYYEQYF.

The V and J genes are TRBV5-6 and TRBJ2-1; 8 positions match TRBD2. Trimming removed 4 bases from V and 4 bases from J; junction bases left unmatched: 10. The CDR3 totals 16 residues. CDR1 SGHDT and CDR2 YYEEEE come from the germline V gene. The chain's CDR3 is CASSRASGSTYNEQFF. The CDR3 bases are TGTGCCAGCAGCCGGGCTAGCGGGTCGACGTACAATGAGCAGTTCTTC.

The chain carries TRBV30 and TRBJ2-5; D uncertain. V was shortened by 0 bases and J by 5 bases, with 10 bases between the two germline ends. Germline V gene data show CDR1 as GTSNPN and CDR2 as SVGIG (reference sequence). The CDR3 has 13 amino acids. Written as DNA, the CDR3 is TGTGCCTGGAGTGTAAATGCGTGGGAGACCCAGTACTTC. Its translation is CAWSVNAWETQYF.

The genes are TRBV6-5 and TRBJ2-5; no clear D. V was shortened by 4 bases and J by 7 bases, with 10 bases between the two germline ends. The CDR3 contains 12 residues. From germline, CDR1 is MNHEY and CDR2 SVGAGI. Here the CDR3 reads CASSSPTGTQYF. The CDR3 nucleotides read TGTGCCAGCAGTTCACCGACGGGGACCCAGTACTTC.

The chain links TRBV30 to TRBJ2-7; no definite D call. Germline loops: CDR1 GTSNPN, CDR2 SVGIG (reference sequence). The CDR3 spans 13 residues. V was shortened by 1 base and J by 2 bases, with 9 bases between the two germline ends. The DNA of the CDR3 is TGTGCCTGGAGTGGGGTGGGCCCCTACGAGCAGTACTTC. As protein: CAWSGVGPYEQYF.

The chain links TRBV25-1 to TRBJ2-2; TRBD1 aligns across 10 bases. The CDR3 is 15 amino acids. CDR1 is MGHDK and CDR2 is SYGVNS in the germline V gene. V trimming: 8 bases; J trimming: 6 bases; junction bases outside the gene matches: 9. The CDR3 loop reads CASRSGTGVAGELFF. In DNA, the CDR3 is TGTGCCAGCCGATCAGGGACAGGGGTGGCCGGGGAGCTGTTTTTT.

The rearrangement joins TRBV7-9 to TRBJ1-2; 7 bases map to TRBD1. The germline gives CDR1 SEHNR, CDR2 FQNEAQ (reference sequence). The CDR3 consists of 14 residues. The ends lost 1 base at V and 8 bases at J; junction bases unmatched: 7. The CDR3 region is CASSLGQGGGGYTF. As DNA, the CDR3 is TGTGCCAGCAGCTTAGGACAGGGAGGCGGCGGCTACACCTTC.

This clone showed up just once. The chain uses TRBV6-1 and TRBJ1-1; D uncertain. The CDR3 length is 14 residues. Trimming stripped 5 bases from V and 8 bases from J, with 18 bases between. Germline V CDR1 and CDR2: MNHNS, SASEGT. The CDR3 here is CASSLPDIPPEAFF. Written as DNA, the CDR3 is TGTGCCAGCAGTCTACCAGACATTCCTCCCGAAGCTTTCTTT.

The rearrangement uses TRBV30 and TRBJ2-7; D is undetermined. Germline V gene sequence: CDR1 GTSNPN, CDR2 SVGIG (reference sequence). The CDR3 is made up of 11 amino acids. The V end lost 0 bases, the J end lost 7 bases, and 7 bases lay between the germline ends. The CDR3 protein is CAWSVIREQYF. CDR3 coding DNA: TGTGCCTGGAGTGTCATTCGGGAGCAGTACTTC.

The table lists this clone with a count of one. The V call is TRBV11-1, the J call TRBJ2-7, with 7 positions matching TRBD1. The CDR3 has 15 residues. Germline CDR1 and CDR2: SGHAT and FQDESV (reference sequence). V trimming: 5 bases; J trimming: 1 base; junction bases outside the gene matches: 8. The CDR3 reads CASSRTGWSSYEQYF. The DNA for the CDR3 is TGTGCCAGCAGCAGGACAGGATGGTCTTCCTACGAGCAGTACTTC.

The chain employs TRBV5-5 and TRBJ2-7; D remains unclear. Looked up from germline, CDR1 is SGHKS and CDR2 is YYEKEE (reference sequence). V shed 3 bases and J shed 4 bases, with 11 bases lying between them. The CDR3 is 13 residues long. CDR3 region: CASSSEPRYEQYF. DNA for the CDR3: TGTGCCAGCAGCTCTGAGCCCCGGTACGAGCAGTACTTC. Using reference TRBV5-5 and TRBJ2-7 for the parts outside the CDR3, the full variable domain is DAGVTQSPTHLIKTRGQQVTLRCSPISGHKSVSWYQQVLGQGPQFIFQYYEKEERGRGNFPDRFSARQFPNYSSELNVNALLLGDSALYLCASSSEPRYEQYFGPGTRLTVT.

This clone was seen a handful of times. This chain uses TRBV2 with TRBJ1-2; no definite D call. CDR1 is SNHLY, CDR2 FYNNEI, per germline. This CDR3 region has 12 residues. Trimming shortened V by 3 bases and J by 3 bases, and 5 bases separated the two germline ends. The CDR3 sequence is CASSEVDYGYTF. For the CDR3, the DNA is TGTGCCAGCAGTGAGGTAGACTATGGCTACACCTTC.